A selection of T cell receptor beta chains follows, all from one sample in a study of blood T cells in healthy people across ages. A single record per CDR3 protein comes from TCRdb applying MiXCR to the 5' RACE reads. The sample lists approximately 900,000 distinct CDR3 sequences; approximately 49% were seen once. The sample comprised blood. These receptors came from a man aged 25 to 40 in good health. The CDR3 runs from the conserved cysteine through the conserved F or W. A D gene is named only where the DNA matches it firmly. Some rows mark clone size as missing; the rest say once, few, many or name a class of expanded clone.

V gene: TRBV6-7; D gene: .; J gene: TRBJ1-2; clone size: .; CDR3 protein: CASIIQRNYGYTF; CDR3 DNA: TGTGCCAGCATTATACAGCGGAACTATGGCTACACCTTC
V gene: TRBV27; D gene: TRBD1; J gene: TRBJ1-2; clone size: many; CDR3 protein: CASSLTGDNYGYTF; CDR3 DNA: TGTGCCAGCAGTTTAACAGGGGATAACTATGGCTACACCTTC
V gene: TRBV18; D gene: TRBD1; J gene: TRBJ1-1; clone size: .; CDR3 protein: CASSQRQGGSDTEAFF; CDR3 DNA: TGTGCCAGCTCACAACGACAGGGGGGCAGCGACACTGAAGCTTTCTTT
V gene: TRBV6-5; D gene: .; J gene: TRBJ2-7; clone size: few; CDR3 protein: CASSYVDSYEQYF; CDR3 DNA: TGTGCCAGCAGTTACGTGGACTCCTACGAGCAGTACTTC
V gene: TRBV15; D gene: TRBD1; J gene: TRBJ2-5; clone size: .; CDR3 protein: CATSPGQGGFNEQYF; CDR3 DNA: TGTGCCACCAGCCCGGGACAGGGGGGGTTCAATGAGCAGTACTTC
V gene: TRBV9; D gene: .; J gene: TRBJ2-7; clone size: few; CDR3 protein: CASSVGRRYEQYF; CDR3 DNA: TGTGCCAGCAGCGTAGGCAGGCGGTACGAGCAGTACTTC
V gene: TRBV4-1; D gene: TRBD2; J gene: TRBJ2-7; clone size: few; CDR3 protein: CASSQGGGLAGDSYEQYF; CDR3 DNA: TGCGCCAGCAGCCAGGGGGGGGGACTAGCGGGGGACTCCTACGAGCAGTACTTC
V gene: TRBV27; D gene: .; J gene: TRBJ2-3; clone size: few; CDR3 protein: CASSLRSVRDTQYF; CDR3 DNA: TGTGCCAGCAGTTTACGGTCAGTCCGAGATACGCAGTATTTT
V gene: TRBV20-1; D gene: TRBD1; J gene: TRBJ1-4; clone size: .; CDR3 protein: CSARKTIQGADEKLFF; CDR3 DNA: TGCAGTGCTAGGAAGACAATACAGGGGGCGGATGAAAAACTGTTTTTT
V gene: TRBV4-3; D gene: .; J gene: TRBJ2-5; clone size: many; CDR3 protein: CASSQDFGETQYF; CDR3 DNA: TGCGCCAGCAGCCAAGATTTCGGAGAGACCCAGTACTTC
V gene: TRBV6-2/TRBV6-3; D gene: TRBD2; J gene: TRBJ2-1; clone size: .; CDR3 protein: CASSLVLAGYNEQFF; CDR3 DNA: TGTGCCAGCAGTTTAGTACTAGCGGGGTACAATGAGCAGTTCTTC
V gene: TRBV7-9; D gene: .; J gene: TRBJ1-1; clone size: few; CDR3 protein: CASTGLNTEAFF; CDR3 DNA: TGTGCCAGTACAGGGTTGAACACTGAAGCTTTCTTT
V gene: TRBV2; D gene: TRBD2; J gene: TRBJ2-7; clone size: .; CDR3 protein: CASSGGQGTSGGFIYEQYF; CDR3 DNA: TGTGCCAGCAGTGGGGGACAGGGGACTAGCGGGGGTTTCATCTACGAGCAGTACTTC
V gene: TRBV28; D gene: .; J gene: TRBJ2-7; clone size: .; CDR3 protein: CASSRDPLPYEQYF; CDR3 DNA: TGTGCCAGCAGCCGGGACCCTTTACCCTACGAGCAGTACTTC